One T cell receptor beta chain is described in this entry. The antigen remains unidentified. Donors were ostensibly healthy at sampling, although undocumented immune exposures were probable. The data were obtained in a study of cytomegalovirus exposure and HLA in healthy donors. Overall study: Sequencing of around 200 million T cells in an earlier analysis found some 100 million unique TCR beta sequences.

The V end lost 6 bases, the J end lost 0 bases, and 12 bases lay between the germline ends. CDR3 length equals 16 residues. Germline CDR1 reads SNHLY; CDR2 reads FYNNEI. Study-wide findings and caveats: An analysis was carried out at a later point. It showed that HLA-associated TCR beta chains were more clonally expanded than equally common non-associated chains. According to a later analysis, most TCR beta chains associated with CMV appeared HLA-restricted.

The PCR was carried out with 60 Vbeta primers and 13 Jbeta primers. The data were produced by immunoSEQ multiplex PCR, yet TCRdb's version contains in-frame clones alone and is incomplete. The table includes 130,000 to 150,000 clones, about 74% detected once. Sequencing was performed on PBMCs. J is TRBJ2-6 and V is TRBV2; possibly TRBD2 for D (6 bases). The receptor comes from a middle-aged man in good health and CMV-seropositive. The CDR3 nucleotides are TGTGCCAGCAGGCGGGACTTCCTCTCTGGGGCCAACGTCCTGACTTTC. This codes for CASRRDFLSGANVLTF.